The present TCR beta chain was sequenced within a study of monozygotic twins with inflammatory bowel disease. During cDNA synthesis, UMIs that each contained a 6-nucleotide sample barcode were added by means of template switching. With the 5' RACE reads reprocessed, TCRdb shows one record per CDR3 protein and no DNA. The table for this sample gives around 450,000 distinct CDR3 sequences. Blood was collected, around 2.6 ml per donor. The specimen sequenced was blood. The clonotype was recovered from a human donor with ulcerative colitis or Crohn's disease, or a healthy co-twin of an affected twin (not recorded which).

CDR3: CASSMGQPGANVLTF. This chain uses TRBV19 with TRBJ2-6; TCRdb selects TRBD1, and the lack of DNA leaves this call unchecked. The CDR3 length is 15 residues. Germline CDR1 LNHDA, CDR2 SQIVND (reference sequence). The full variable domain, completed using reference TRBV19 and TRBJ2-6, is DGGITQSPKYLFRKEGQNVTLSCEQNLNHDAMYWYRQDPGQGLRLIYYSQIVNDFQKGDIAEGYSVSREKKESFPLTVTSAQKNPTAFYLCASSMGQPGANVLTFGAGSRLTVL.